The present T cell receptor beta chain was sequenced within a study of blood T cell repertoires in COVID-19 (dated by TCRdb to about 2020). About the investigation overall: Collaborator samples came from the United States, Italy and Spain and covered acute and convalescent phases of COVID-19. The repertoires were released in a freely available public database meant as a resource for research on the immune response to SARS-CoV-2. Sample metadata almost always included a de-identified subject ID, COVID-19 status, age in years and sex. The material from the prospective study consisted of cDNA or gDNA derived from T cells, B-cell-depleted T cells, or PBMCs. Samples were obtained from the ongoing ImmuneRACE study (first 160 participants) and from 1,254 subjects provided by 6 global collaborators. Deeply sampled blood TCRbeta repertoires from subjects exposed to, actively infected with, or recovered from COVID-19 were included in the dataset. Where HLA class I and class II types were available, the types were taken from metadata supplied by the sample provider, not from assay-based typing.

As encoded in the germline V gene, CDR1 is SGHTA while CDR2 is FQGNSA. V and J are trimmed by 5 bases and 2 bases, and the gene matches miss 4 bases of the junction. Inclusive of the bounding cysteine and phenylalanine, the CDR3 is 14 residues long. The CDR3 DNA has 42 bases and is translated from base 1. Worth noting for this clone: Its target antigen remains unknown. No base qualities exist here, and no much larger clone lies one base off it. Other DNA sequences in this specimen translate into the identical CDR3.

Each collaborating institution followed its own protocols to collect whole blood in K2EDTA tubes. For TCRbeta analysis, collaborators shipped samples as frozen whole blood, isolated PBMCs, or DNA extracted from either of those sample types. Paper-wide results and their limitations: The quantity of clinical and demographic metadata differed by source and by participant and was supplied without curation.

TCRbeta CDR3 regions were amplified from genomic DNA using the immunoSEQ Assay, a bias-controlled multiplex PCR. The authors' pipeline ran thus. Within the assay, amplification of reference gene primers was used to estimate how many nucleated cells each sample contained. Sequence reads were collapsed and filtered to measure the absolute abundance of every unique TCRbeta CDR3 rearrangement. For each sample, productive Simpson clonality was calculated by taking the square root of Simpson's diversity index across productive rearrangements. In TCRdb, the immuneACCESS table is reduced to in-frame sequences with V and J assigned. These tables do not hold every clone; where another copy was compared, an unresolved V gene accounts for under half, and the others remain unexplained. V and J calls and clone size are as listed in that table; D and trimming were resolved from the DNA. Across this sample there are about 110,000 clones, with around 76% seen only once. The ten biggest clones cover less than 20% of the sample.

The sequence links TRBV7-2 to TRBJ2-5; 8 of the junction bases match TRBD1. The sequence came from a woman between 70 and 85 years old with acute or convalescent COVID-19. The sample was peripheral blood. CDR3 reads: CASSLQGVQETQYF. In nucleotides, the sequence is TGTGCCAGCAGCCTACAGGGGGTACAAGAGACCCAGTACTTC.